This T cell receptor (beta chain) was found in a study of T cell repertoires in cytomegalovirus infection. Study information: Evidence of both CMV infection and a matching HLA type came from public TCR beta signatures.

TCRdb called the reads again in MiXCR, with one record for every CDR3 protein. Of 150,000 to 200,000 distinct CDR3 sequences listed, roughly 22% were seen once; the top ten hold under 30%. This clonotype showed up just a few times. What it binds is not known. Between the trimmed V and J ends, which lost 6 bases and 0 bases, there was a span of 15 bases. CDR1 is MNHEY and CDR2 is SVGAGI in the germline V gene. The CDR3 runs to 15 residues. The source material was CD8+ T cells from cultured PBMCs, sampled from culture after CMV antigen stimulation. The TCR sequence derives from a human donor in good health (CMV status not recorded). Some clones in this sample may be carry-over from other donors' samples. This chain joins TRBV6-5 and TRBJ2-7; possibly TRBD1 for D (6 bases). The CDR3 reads CASSKETGASYEQYF. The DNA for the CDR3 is TGTGCCAGCAGCAAGGAGACAGGCGCCTCCTACGAGCAGTACTTC.